This T cell receptor (beta chain) was captured by sequencing in a study of Graves' ophthalmopathy and Graves' hyperthyroidism. Study-wide results and limits: A model built from 13 signatures distinguished ophthalmopathy from stable hyperthyroidism with roughly 90% sensitivity and around 81% specificity.

CDR1 DFQATT and CDR2 SNEGSKA come from the germline V gene (reference sequence). The CDR3 is 15 amino acids. V was clipped by 6 bases and J by 11 bases; unmatched bases: 14. Moderate-to-severe activity, CAS ≥3, NOSPECS ≥4 and a duration under 3 months were seen in donors with ophthalmopathy. As the template, RNA transcripts were used to amplify TCR beta CDR3 regions. HTBI-primed first-round RT-PCR preceded second-round multiplex PCR. MiXCR, applied by TCRdb to the multiplex PCR reads, yields one record per CDR3 protein. The data hold hundreds of thousands of distinct CDR3 sequences, with about 38% observed a single time. Concerning this clonotype: Antigen unknown.

This chain links TRBV20-1 with TRBJ2-5; 14 positions match TRBD2. The sequencing input was peripheral blood. The sequence was obtained from an adult man with Graves' ophthalmopathy. CDR3 bases: TGCAGTGCCCAGGGACTAGCGGGGGATACAGATACGCAGTACTTC. It is translated as CSAQGLAGDTDTQYF.